This T cell receptor (beta chain) stems from a study of blood T cell repertoires in COVID-19 (dated by TCRdb to the early 2020s). Broadly, across the study: Samples from collaborators originated in the United States, Italy and Spain and spanned both the acute and convalescent phases of COVID-19. The material from the prospective study consisted of cDNA or gDNA derived from T cells, B-cell-depleted T cells, or PBMCs. Deeply sampled blood TCRbeta repertoires from subjects exposed to, actively infected with, or recovered from COVID-19 were included in the dataset. The repertoires were made available in a free public database intended to serve as a resource for research on the immune response to SARS-CoV-2. Samples were obtained from the ongoing ImmuneRACE study (first 160 participants) and from 1,254 subjects provided by 6 global collaborators. A de-identified subject ID, COVID-19 status, age in years and sex were almost always included in the sample metadata. HLA class I and class II types, where available, came from metadata supplied by the sample provider rather than from assay-based typing. The study at large found these results: How much clinical and demographic metadata was included differed by source and by participant, and the metadata was provided uncurated.

Details on this clone: Its binding antigen is unknown. Base qualities are not recorded, but no much larger clone differs from it by a single base.

The germline V gene supplies CDR1 SNHLY and CDR2 FYNNEI. The germline V end is reduced by 7 bases and the J end by 8 bases; junction bases left unmatched: 21. The CDR3, cysteine through phenylalanine, is 20 amino acids long. The entry retains the CDR3 DNA only, 60 bases that are in frame from base 1. The immunoSEQ Assay, a bias-controlled multiplex PCR, was used to amplify TCRbeta CDR3 regions from genomic DNA. The paper's data handling went like this. Nucleated cell counts per sample were estimated from amplification of reference gene primers within the assay. Sequence reads were collapsed and filtered to measure the absolute abundance of every unique TCRbeta CDR3 rearrangement. For each sample, productive Simpson clonality was calculated as the square root of Simpson's diversity index across productive rearrangements. TCRdb re-hosts the immuneACCESS table, in-frame sequences only. Its copies lack some clones; in the studies checked, an unresolved V gene accounts for under half of them, and the cause for the rest is not known. V and J calls and clone size come straight from that table; D and trimming were deduced from the DNA. This sample is represented by 200,000 to 250,000 clones; approximately 89% of them were singletons. The ten largest clonotypes hold around 3.7% of the sample.

Participants in the prospective study were aged 18 to 89 years, lived in 20 to 25 United States geographic areas, and enrolled through a virtual design. Cohort assignment in the prospective study relied on participant-reported clinical history from a screening survey and a study questionnaire. Exposed participants had been in contact with someone with a PCR-confirmed or clinician-diagnosed COVID-19 case within 2 weeks of study entry. Mobile phlebotomists in the prospective study collected whole blood, serum and a nasopharyngeal or oropharyngeal swab from every participant. Additional blood draws and questionnaires over an approximately two-month period could optionally be provided by prospective study participants. Blood samples from the prospective study were shipped frozen or at room temperature prior to DNA extraction.

This TCR was sampled from a woman in her 30s who had been exposed to COVID-19. The chain is made from TRBV2 and TRBJ2-3, and 16 junctional nucleotides match TRBD2. The sequenced sample was PBMCs or T cells enriched from blood (not recorded which). The DNA sequence is as follows: TGTGCCAGCACAGCCTTCCCGGGACTAGCGGGAGGGCGGGGTAAGGGTACGCAGTATTTT. Its amino acids are CASTAFPGLAGGRGKGTQYF.